This T cell receptor (beta chain) derives from a study of identical twins. This clonotype was detected a few times. TCRdb independently ran MiXCR on the 5' RACE reads; one entry per CDR3 protein. The data show more than 650,000 distinct CDR3 sequences, around 6% seen once. Germline lookup yields CDR1 SEHNR and CDR2 FQNEAQ (reference sequence). The CDR3 runs to 12 residues. Trimming removed 6 bases at V and 6 bases at J, with 9 bases between. This sequence originates from a man aged 18 to 29 in good health. The chain combines TRBV7-9 with TRBJ2-1, with D unclear. Sequencing was done on a sample of naive T cells sorted from blood. The CDR3 DNA follows: TGTGCCAGCAGGAGTGGATTCAATGAGCAGTTCTTC. Its translation is CASRSGFNEQFF.